This TCR beta chain was captured by sequencing in a study of blood T cell repertoires in COVID-19 (TCRdb year 2020). Some background on the complete study: Samples from collaborators originated in the United States, Italy and Spain and spanned both the acute and convalescent phases of COVID-19. The samples were drawn from two sources: the first 160 participants of the ongoing ImmuneRACE study, and 1,254 subjects contributed by 6 global collaborators. The prospective study material was composed of cDNA or gDNA derived from T cells, B-cell-depleted T cells, or PBMCs. Where HLA class I and class II types were available, the types were taken from metadata supplied by the sample provider, not from assay-based typing. The dataset comprised deeply sampled blood TCRbeta repertoires from subjects exposed to, actively infected with, or recovered from COVID-19. The repertoires were released in a freely available public database intended as a resource for research on the immune response to SARS-CoV-2. Sample metadata almost always included a de-identified subject ID, COVID-19 status, age in years and sex.

V is trimmed back by 2 bases and J by 2 bases, and the junction contains 8 bases that no gene match accounts for. The CDR3 runs 17 residues from the cysteine to the phenylalanine. The kept DNA is CDR3 alone, 51 bases in frame from the first base. The germline V gene specifies WSHSY as CDR1 and SAAADI as CDR2. As for this clone: There is no known antigen for this receptor. Base quality data are lacking; no much larger clone is found one base away.

The research as a whole found: Clinical and demographic metadata were provided uncurated, with the amount varying by source and participant.

Enrolling through a virtual design, the prospective study's participants ranged in age from roughly 18 to 90 years and lived across about two dozen United States geographic areas. Cohort assignment in the prospective study relied on participant-reported clinical history from a screening survey and a study questionnaire. In the prospective study, mobile phlebotomists collected whole blood, serum and a nasopharyngeal or oropharyngeal swab from each participant. Over an approximately 2-month period, participants in the prospective study had the option of providing additional blood draws and questionnaires. Before DNA extraction, prospective study blood samples were shipped either frozen or at room temperature. The immunoSEQ Assay, a bias-controlled multiplex PCR, was used to amplify TCRbeta CDR3 regions from genomic DNA. Processing in the source paper ran as follows. Within the assay, amplification of reference gene primers was used to estimate how many nucleated cells each sample contained. To quantify the absolute abundance of each unique TCRbeta CDR3 rearrangement, sequence reads were collapsed and filtered. Productive Simpson clonality was computed per sample as the square root of Simpson's diversity index over productive rearrangements. The table comes from immuneACCESS by way of TCRdb, which keeps in-frame sequences with V and J called. Part of the clones is missing from these tables; in studies checked, under half for an unresolved V gene and the rest for unknown reasons. That table supplies the V and J calls and clone size; D and trimming were determined from the DNA. This sample is represented by 130,000 to 150,000 clones; 88% of them were singletons. The ten most abundant clones make up more than 1% of the sample.

Sample: PBMCs or T cells enriched from blood (not recorded which). The rearranged chain carries TRBV10-2 and TRBJ1-5; 8 central bases correspond to TRBD1. The receptor was isolated from a woman aged 25 to 39 with acute COVID-19. The nucleotide sequence is given as TGCGCCAGCAGTGAGAGACAGGGGTCGTGGGGCAATCAGCCCCAGCATTTT. Its coded protein is CASSERQGSWGNQPQHF.